The entry below gives a single T cell receptor (beta chain) sequence along with its context. Its antigen is not identified. The entry originates in a study of identical twins. A universal primer site came from template switching; cDNA carried unique molecular identifiers. TCRdb processed the 5' RACE reads anew with MiXCR; each CDR3 protein has one entry. The top ten hold around 0.98% of the sample, which has around 480,000 distinct CDR3 sequences, approximately 15% seen once. Study results and limitations: Findings came from cross-sectional statistics, without long-term follow-up of donors.

Only healthy Caucasians were enrolled as donors. CDR1 is SGHTA and CDR2 is FQGNSA in the germline V gene. V was trimmed by 2 bases and J by 8 bases, leaving 12 bases between them. The CDR3 extends over 13 amino acids. These same records also appear under a second study, on yellow fever vaccine responses in identical twins.

The sequence derives from a woman aged 18-29 years in good health. V usage is TRBV7-2 and J usage is TRBJ1-2; D gene ambiguous. The sequencing input was CD4+ T cells sorted from blood. DNA of the CDR3: TGTGCCAGCAGCTTACCGACTCCGGGAGGCTACACCTTC. It is translated as CASSLPTPGGYTF.